A single sample is the source of the 8 T cell receptor beta chains below, sequenced in a study of identical twins. TCRdb re-called the 5' RACE reads through MiXCR, storing one row per CDR3 protein. The sample holds under 800,000 distinct CDR3 sequences, around 21% seen once. A further study also used this sample, focusing on T cells expressing NK-cell markers.

The material sequenced was PBMCs. The receptor set was obtained from a young woman in good health.

This clonotype has at least ten counts. This chain uses TRBV7-2 with TRBJ2-1; tentatively, D is TRBD2 (5 bases). This CDR3 has 13 amino acids. Germline CDR1 SGHTA, CDR2 FQGNSA. The ends were cut back, 6 bases at V and 5 bases at J, with 11 bases in the middle. CDR3 sequence: CASSLGLNNEQFF. The CDR3 DNA follows: TGTGCCAGCAGTCTAGGACTGAACAATGAGCAGTTCTTC.

This sequence joins TRBV29-1 and TRBJ2-1; D gene ambiguous. Germline V CDR1 and CDR2: SQVTM, ANQGSEA. The CDR3 covers 12 residues. Trimming cost V 3 bases and J 5 bases, with 8 bases left between them. The CDR3 DNA reads as TGCAGCGTTGATCGCCTAAACAATGAGCAGTTCTTC. It yields the protein CSVDRLNNEQFF.

This clonotype was counted between two and nine times. This sequence joins TRBV5-1 and TRBJ2-5, with D perhaps TRBD2 (6 bases). V was pared by 4 bases and J by 2 bases, with 9 bases between. This CDR3 region has 13 residues. Germline-derived CDR1 and CDR2 are SGHRS and YFSETQ. CDR3 in DNA: TGCGCCAGCAGCGGCGGGGTTCAAGAGACCCAGTACTTC. It is translated as CASSGGVQETQYF. Full variable domain (outside the CDR3, taken from reference TRBV5-1 and TRBJ2-5): KAGVTQTPRYLIKTRGQQVTLSCSPISGHRSVSWYQQTPGQGLQFLFEYFSETQRNKGNFPGRFSGRQFSNSRSEMNVSTLELGDSALYLCASSGGVQETQYFGPGTRLLVL.

The genes are TRBV30 and TRBJ2-2; no reliable D call. Germline CDR1 is GTSNPN and CDR2 is SVGIG (reference sequence). Trimming took 3 bases from V and 7 from J, leaving 6 bases between them. This CDR3 comprises 11 residues. The CDR3 region has the DNA TGTGCCTGGAGCGTTGGCGGGGAGCTGTTTTTT. Translating gives CAWSVGGELFF.

The chain employs TRBV7-9 and TRBJ1-6, with D perhaps TRBD1 (6 bases). The CDR3 has 14 residues. Germline loops: CDR1 SEHNR, CDR2 FQNEAQ (reference sequence). With 5 bases removed from V and 10 bases from J, the gap between germline ends came to 15 bases. CDR3 nucleotides: TGTGCCAGCAGCCCAGGGGCAGCGACCTCACCCCTCCACTTT. This encodes CASSPGAATSPLHF.

The chain uses TRBV29-1 and TRBJ2-1; D is ambiguous. CDR1 is SQVTM and CDR2 is ANQGSEA in the germline V gene. V lost 3 bases and J 10 bases, leaving 10 bases between the germline ends. There are 11 residues in the CDR3. The CDR3 nucleotides are TGCAGCGTTGACAGCCGCAGAGAGCAGTTCTTC. Amino acid sequence: CSVDSRREQFF.

The chain combines TRBV10-2 with TRBJ2-7, with 9 bases matching TRBD2. Germline CDR1 reads WSHSY; CDR2 reads SAAADI. The ends lost 6 bases at V and 4 bases at J; junction bases unmatched: 7. This CDR3 contains 14 residues. As DNA, the CDR3 is TGCGCCAGCAGCGCTCGACTAGCGGCATACGAGCAGTACTTC. It yields the protein CASSARLAAYEQYF.

This clonotype has just one count. The gene calls are TRBV7-9 and TRBJ2-7, with unresolved D. The germline CDR1 and CDR2 sequences are SEHNR and FQNEAQ (reference sequence). Trimming stripped 5 bases from V and 5 bases from J, with 10 bases between. This CDR3 contains 12 residues. The CDR3 DNA reads TGTGCCAGCAGCCTAGACAAAAACGAGCAGTACTTC. It specifies CASSLDKNEQYF.